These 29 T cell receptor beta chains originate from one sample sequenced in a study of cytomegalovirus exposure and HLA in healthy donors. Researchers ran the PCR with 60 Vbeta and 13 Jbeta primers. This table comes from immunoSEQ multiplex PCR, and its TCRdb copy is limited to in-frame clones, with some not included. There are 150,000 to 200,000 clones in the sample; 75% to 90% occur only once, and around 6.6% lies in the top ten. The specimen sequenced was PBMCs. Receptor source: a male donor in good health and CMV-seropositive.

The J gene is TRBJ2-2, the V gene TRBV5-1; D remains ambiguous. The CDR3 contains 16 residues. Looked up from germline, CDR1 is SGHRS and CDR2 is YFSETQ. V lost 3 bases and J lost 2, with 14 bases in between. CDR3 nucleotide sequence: TGCGCCAGCAGCTCGGAGAGGCGGATTAACACCGGGGAGCTGTTTTTT. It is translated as CASSSERRINTGELFF.

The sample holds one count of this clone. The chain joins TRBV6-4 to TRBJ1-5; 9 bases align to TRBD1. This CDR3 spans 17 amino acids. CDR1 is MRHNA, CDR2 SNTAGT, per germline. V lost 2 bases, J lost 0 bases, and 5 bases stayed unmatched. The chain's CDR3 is CASSDRDREYSNQPQHF. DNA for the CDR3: TGTGCCAGCAGTGACAGGGACAGGGAATATAGCAATCAGCCCCAGCATTTT.

The CDR3 reads CASSQGRNEQFF. The CDR3 DNA sequence: TGCGCCAGCAGCCAGGGCCGAAATGAGCAGTTCTTC. V usage is TRBV4-1 and J usage is TRBJ2-1; no reliable D call. CDR1 and CDR2 (germline): MGHRA, YSYEKL. The CDR3 is made up of 12 amino acids. Trimming pared 3 bases from V and 7 bases from J, leaving 7 bases between.

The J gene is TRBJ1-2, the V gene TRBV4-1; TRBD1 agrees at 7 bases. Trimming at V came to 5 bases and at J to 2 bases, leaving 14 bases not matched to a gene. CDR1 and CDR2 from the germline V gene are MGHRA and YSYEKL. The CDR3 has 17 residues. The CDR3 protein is CASSMTKGTEENYGYTF. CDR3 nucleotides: TGCGCCAGCAGCATGACGAAGGGGACAGAGGAGAACTATGGCTACACCTTC.

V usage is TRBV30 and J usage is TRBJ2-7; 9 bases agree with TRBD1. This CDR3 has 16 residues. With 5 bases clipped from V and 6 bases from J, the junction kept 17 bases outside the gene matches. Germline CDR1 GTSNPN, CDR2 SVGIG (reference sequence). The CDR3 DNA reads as TGTGCCTGGGATGGGGTGGACAGGGGTGTAACGGGCGAGCAGTACTTC. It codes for CAWDGVDRGVTGEQYF.

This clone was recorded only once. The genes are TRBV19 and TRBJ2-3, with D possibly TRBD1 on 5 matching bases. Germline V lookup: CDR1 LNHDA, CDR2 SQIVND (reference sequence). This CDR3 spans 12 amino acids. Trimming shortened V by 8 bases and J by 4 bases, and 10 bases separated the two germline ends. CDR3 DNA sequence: TGTGCCAGTGGAAAGGGGCCAGATACGCAGTATTTT. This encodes CASGKGPDTQYF.

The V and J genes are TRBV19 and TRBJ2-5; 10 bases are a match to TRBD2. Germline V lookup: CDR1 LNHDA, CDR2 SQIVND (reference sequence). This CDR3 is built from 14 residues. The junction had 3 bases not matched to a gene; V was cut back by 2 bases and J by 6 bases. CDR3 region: CASSISSGRKTQYF. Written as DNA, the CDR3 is TGTGCCAGTAGTATAAGTAGCGGGAGGAAGACCCAGTACTTC.

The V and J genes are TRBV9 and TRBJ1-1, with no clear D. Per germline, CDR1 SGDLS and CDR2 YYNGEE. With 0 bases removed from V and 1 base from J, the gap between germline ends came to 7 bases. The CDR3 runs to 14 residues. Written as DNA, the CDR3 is TGTGCCAGCAGCGTAGAGGCAGGGAACACTGAAGCTTTCTTT. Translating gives CASSVEAGNTEAFF.

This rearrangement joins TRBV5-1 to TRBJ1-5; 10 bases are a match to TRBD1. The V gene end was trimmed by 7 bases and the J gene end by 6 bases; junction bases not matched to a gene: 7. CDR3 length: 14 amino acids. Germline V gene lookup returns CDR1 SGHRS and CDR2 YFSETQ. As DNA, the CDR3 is TGCGCCAGCCCGGACAGGGGGTTGGCTCAGCCCCAGCATTTT. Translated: CASPDRGLAQPQHF.

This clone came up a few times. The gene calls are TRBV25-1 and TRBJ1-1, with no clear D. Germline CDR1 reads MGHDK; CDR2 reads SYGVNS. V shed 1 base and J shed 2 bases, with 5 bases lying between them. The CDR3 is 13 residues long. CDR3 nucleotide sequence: TGTGCCAGCAGTGAATCAGGTAACACTGAAGCTTTCTTT. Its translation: CASSESGNTEAFF.

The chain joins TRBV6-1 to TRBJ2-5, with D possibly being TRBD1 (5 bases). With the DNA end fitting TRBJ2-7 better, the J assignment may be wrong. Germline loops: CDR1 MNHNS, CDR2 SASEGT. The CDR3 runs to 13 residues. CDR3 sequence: CASSDGQFYEQYF. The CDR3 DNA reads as TGTGCCAGCAGTGACGGACAATTCTACGAGCAGTACTTC.

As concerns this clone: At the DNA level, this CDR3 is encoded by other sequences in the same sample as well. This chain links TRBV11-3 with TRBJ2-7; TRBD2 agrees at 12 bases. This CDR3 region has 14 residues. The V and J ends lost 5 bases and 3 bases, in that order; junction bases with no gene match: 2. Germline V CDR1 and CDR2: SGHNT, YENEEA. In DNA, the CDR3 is TGTGCCAGCAGCCCGACTAGCGGGAGCTACGAGCAGTACTTC. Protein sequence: CASSPTSGSYEQYF.

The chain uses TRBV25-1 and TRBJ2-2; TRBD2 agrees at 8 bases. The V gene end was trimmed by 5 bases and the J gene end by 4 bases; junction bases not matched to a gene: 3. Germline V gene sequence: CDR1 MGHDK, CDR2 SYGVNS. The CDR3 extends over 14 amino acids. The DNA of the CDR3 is TGTGCCAGCAGTCACGGGAGGGTCACCGGGGAGCTGTTTTTT. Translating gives CASSHGRVTGELFF.

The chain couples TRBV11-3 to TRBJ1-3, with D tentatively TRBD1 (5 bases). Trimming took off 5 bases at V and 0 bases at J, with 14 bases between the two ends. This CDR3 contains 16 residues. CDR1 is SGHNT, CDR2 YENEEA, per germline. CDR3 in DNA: TGTGCCAGCAGCCGTGGGGGGACGGGCTCTGGAAACACCATATATTTT. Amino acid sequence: CASSRGGTGSGNTIYF.

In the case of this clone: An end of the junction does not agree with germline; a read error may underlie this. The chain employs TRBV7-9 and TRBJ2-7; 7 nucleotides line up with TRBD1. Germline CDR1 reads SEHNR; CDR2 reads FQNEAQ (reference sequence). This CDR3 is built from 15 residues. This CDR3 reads CSSSSWDSSGYEQYF. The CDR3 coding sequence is TGTTCCAGCAGCTCCTGGGACAGTTCAGGGTACGAGCAGTACTTC.

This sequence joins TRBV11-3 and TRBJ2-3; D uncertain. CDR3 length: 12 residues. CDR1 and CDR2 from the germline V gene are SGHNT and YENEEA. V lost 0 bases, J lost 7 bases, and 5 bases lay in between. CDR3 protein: CASSLDVYTQYF. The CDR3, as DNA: TGTGCCAGCAGCTTAGACGTGTATACGCAGTATTTT.

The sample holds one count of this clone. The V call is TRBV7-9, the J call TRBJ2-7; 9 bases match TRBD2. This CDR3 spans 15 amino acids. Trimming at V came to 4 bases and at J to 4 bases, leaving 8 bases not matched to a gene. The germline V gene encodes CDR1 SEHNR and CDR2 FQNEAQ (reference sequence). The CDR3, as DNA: TGTGCCAGCAGCTCAAGGGTTAGCGGGAGTTACGAGCAGTACTTC. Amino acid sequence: CASSSRVSGSYEQYF.

The CDR3 DNA follows: TGTGCCAGCTTAGGACTCACAGATACGCAGTATTTT. It specifies CASLGLTDTQYF. The rearrangement uses TRBV6-5 and TRBJ2-3; D perhaps matches TRBD2 (5 bases). The CDR3 loop spans 12 amino acids. Germline-derived CDR1 and CDR2 are MNHEY and SVGAGI. V lost 8 bases, J lost 2 bases, and 8 bases lay in between.

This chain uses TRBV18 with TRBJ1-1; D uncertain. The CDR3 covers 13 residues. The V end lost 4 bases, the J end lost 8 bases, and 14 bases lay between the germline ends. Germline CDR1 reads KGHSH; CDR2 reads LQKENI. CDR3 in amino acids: CASSREKAQEAFF. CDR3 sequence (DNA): TGTGCCAGCTCACGAGAGAAAGCACAGGAAGCTTTCTTT.

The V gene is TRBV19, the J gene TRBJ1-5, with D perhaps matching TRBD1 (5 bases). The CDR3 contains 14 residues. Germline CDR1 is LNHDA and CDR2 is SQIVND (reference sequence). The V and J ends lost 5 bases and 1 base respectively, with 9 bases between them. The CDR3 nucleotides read TGTGCCAGTAGTCGCGCAGGGAGCAATCAGCCCCAGCATTTT. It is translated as CASSRAGSNQPQHF. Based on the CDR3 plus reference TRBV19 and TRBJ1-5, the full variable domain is DGGITQSPKYLFRKEGQNVTLSCEQNLNHDAMYWYRQDPGQGLRLIYYSQIVNDFQKGDIAEGYSVSREKKESFPLTVTSAQKNPTAFYLCASSRAGSNQPQHFGDGTRLSIL.

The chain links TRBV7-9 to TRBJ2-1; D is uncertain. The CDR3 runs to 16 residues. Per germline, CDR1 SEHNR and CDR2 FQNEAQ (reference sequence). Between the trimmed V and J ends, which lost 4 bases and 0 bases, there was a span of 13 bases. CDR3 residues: CASSSLALSSYNEQFF. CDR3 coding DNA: TGTGCCAGCAGCTCCCTTGCTCTTAGCTCCTACAATGAGCAGTTCTTC.

The CDR3 spells CAIRTSVFTDTQYF. The CDR3 bases are TGTGCCATCAGAACAAGCGTTTTCACAGATACGCAGTATTTT. This chain links TRBV10-3 with TRBJ2-3, with D uncertain. Germline V gives CDR1 ENHRY, CDR2 SYGVKD. This CDR3 has 14 residues. V was pared by 6 bases and J by 2 bases, with 12 bases between.

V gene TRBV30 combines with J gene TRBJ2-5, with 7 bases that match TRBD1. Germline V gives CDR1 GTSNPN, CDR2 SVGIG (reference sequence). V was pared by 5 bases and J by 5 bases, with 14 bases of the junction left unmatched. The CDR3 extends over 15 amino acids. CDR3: CAWGKAGGGGETQYF. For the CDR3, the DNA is TGTGCCTGGGGGAAAGCAGGGGGTGGAGGTGAGACCCAGTACTTC.

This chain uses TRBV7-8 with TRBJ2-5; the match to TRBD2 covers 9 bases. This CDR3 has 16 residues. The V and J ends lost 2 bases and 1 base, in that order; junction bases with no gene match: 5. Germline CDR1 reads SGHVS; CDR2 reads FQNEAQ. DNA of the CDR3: TGTGCCAGCAGCTTACGGCGGGAGGGGCCCCAAGAGACCCAGTACTTC. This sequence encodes CASSLRREGPQETQYF.

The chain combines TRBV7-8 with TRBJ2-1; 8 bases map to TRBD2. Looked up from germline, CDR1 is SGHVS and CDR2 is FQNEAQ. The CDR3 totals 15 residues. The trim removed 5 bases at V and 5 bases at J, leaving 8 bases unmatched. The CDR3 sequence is CASSRKRESHNEQFF. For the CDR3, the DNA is TGTGCCAGCAGCCGCAAGCGGGAGTCCCACAATGAGCAGTTCTTC.

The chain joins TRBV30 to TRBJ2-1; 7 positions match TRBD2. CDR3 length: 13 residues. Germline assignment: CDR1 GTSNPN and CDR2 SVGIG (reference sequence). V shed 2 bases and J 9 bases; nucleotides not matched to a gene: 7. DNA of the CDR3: TGTGCCTGGAGTCGCGGACTAGGATCTGAGCAGTTCTTC. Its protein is CAWSRGLGSEQFF.

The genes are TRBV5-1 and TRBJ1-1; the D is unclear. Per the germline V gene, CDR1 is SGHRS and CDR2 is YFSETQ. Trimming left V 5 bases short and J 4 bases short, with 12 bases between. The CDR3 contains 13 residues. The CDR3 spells CASSYLSGTEAFF. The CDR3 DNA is TGCGCCAGCAGTTATCTGAGTGGCACTGAAGCTTTCTTT.

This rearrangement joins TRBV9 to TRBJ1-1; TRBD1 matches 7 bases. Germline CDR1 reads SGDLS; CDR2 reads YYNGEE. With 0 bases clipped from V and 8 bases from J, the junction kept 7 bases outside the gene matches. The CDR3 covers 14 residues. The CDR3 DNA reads TGTGCCAGCAGCGTAGTTTTGGCGACAGGGGAAGCTTTCTTT. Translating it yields CASSVVLATGEAFF.

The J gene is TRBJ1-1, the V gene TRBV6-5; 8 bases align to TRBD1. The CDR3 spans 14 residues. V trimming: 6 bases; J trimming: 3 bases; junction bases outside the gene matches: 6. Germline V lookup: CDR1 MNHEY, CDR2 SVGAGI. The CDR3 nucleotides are TGTGCCAGCAGGGGCGGACAGGGCCACACTGAAGCTTTCTTT. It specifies CASRGGQGHTEAFF.